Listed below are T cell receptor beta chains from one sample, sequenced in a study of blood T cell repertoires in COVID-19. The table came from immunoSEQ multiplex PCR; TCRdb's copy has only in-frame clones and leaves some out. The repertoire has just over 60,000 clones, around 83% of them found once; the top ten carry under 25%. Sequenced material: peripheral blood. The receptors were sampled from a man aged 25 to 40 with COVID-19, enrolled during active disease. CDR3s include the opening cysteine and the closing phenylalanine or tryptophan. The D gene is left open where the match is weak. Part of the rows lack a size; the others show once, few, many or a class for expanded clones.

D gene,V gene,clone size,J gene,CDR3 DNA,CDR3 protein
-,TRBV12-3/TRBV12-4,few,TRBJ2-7,TGTGCCAGCAGCCCCCACACAGGGAACGAGCAGTACTTC,CASSPHTGNEQYF
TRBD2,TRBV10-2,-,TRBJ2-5,TGCGCCAGCGCCCGGCGGGAGGGTGAAGAGACCCAGTACTTC,CASARREGEETQYF
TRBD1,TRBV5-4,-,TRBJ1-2,TGTGCCAGCAGCTTGAAACAGGGGGTTAGGAATGGCTACACCTTC,CASSLKQGVRNGYTF
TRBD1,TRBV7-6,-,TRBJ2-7,TGTGCCAGCAGCCCACCGGGACAGGGATACGAGCAGTACTTC,CASSPPGQGYEQYF
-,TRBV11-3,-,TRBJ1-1,TGTGCCAGCAGCGAACGACAGGTGGTCACTGAAGCTTTCTTT,CASSERQVVTEAFF
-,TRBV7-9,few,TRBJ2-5,TGTGCCAGCAGCCAAGGGCAGGGAGGAATCGAGACCCAGTACTTC,CASSQGQGGIETQYF
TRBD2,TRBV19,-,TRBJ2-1,TGTGCCAGTAGTAGGCTAGCGGGGTTGAATGAGCAGTTCTTC,CASSRLAGLNEQFF
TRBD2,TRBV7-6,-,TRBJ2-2,TGTGCCAGCAGCCCCAACGGGGGGACGAACACCGGGGAGCTGTTTTTT,CASSPNGGTNTGELFF
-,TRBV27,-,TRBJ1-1,TGTGCCAGCAGTTTCCCAGGAGGAAGCACTGAAGCTTTCTTT,CASSFPGGSTEAFF
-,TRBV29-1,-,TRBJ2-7,TGCAGCGTTGGGGCATTCCCCTACGAGCAGTACTTC,CSVGAFPYEQYF
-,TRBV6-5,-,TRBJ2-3,TGTGCCAGCAGACTCGGGTTGAGCACAGATACGCAGTATTTT,CASRLGLSTDTQYF
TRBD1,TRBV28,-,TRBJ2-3,TGTGCCAGCAGTTCGACCTCTTCCGGGACAGGGTTAGATACGCAGTATTTT,CASSSTSSGTGLDTQYF
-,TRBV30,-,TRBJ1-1,TGTGCGCAGCAGAGAAGGGGGAGAACTGAAGCTTTCTTT,CAQQRRGRTEAFF
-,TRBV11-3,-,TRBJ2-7,TGTGCCAGCAGCCTTCAGGCCAGTTCCTACGAGCAGTACTTC,CASSLQASSYEQYF
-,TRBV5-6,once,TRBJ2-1,TGTGCCAGCAGCTTGGGCAGGGGAAAGTTCTTC,CASSLGRGKFF
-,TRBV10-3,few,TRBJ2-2,TGTGCCATCAGTGAACAGGGAAAAGGCGGGGAGCTGTTTTTT,CAISEQGKGGELFF
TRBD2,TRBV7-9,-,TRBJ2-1,TGTGCCAGCAGCTATTGGCTAGCGGGGGGGTACAATGAGCAGTTCTTC,CASSYWLAGGYNEQFF
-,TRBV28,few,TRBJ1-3,TGTGCCCATGGAGGCGGGGATCTAAGAAACACCATATATTTT,CAHGGGDLRNTIYF
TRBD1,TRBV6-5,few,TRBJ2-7,TGTGCCAGCAGTTACGGACAGGGGGAATACGAGCAGTACTTC,CASSYGQGEYEQYF
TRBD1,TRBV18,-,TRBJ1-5,TGTGCCAGCTCACGGGGACAGGGGGACAATCAGCCCCAGCATTTT,CASSRGQGDNQPQHF
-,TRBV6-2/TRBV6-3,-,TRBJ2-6,TGTGCCAGCAGTTACGGCAGCTCTGGGGCCAACGTCCTGACTTTC,CASSYGSSGANVLTF
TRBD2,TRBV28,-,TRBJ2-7,TGTGCCAGCAGTGGGAGGGCGTCCCCGGACGAGCAGTACTTC,CASSGRASPDEQYF
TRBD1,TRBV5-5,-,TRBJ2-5,TGTGCCAGCAGTGGGACAGGGGAAGAGACCCAGTACTTC,CASSGTGEETQYF
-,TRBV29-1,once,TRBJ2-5,TGCAGCGTTGAGGAGGGGACCCAGTACTTC,CSVEEGTQYF
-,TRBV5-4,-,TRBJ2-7,TGTGCCAGCAGCTTGGTCGCAGGAAGCGAGCAGTACTTC,CASSLVAGSEQYF
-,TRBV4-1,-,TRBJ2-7,TGCGCCAGCAGCCAAGAGCCTGACTTAAGCTCCTACGAGCAGTACTTC,CASSQEPDLSSYEQYF
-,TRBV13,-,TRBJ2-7,TGTGCCAGCAGCTTAGCCGGGTCCGAGCAGTACTTC,CASSLAGSEQYF
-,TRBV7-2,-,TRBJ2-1,TGTGCCAGCAGCTTAGTAGGGGCCTCTAGCGATGAGCAGTTCTTC,CASSLVGASSDEQFF
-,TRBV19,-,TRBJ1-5,TGTGCCAGTAGTACCGGCTTCCTTCGGGGGGGCCGGTATAGCAATCAGCCCCAGCATTTT,CASSTGFLRGGRYSNQPQHF
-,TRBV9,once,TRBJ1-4,TGTGCCAGCAGCGTTCAGGGGAGATCTCCGGCTAATGAAAAACTGTTTTTT,CASSVQGRSPANEKLFF
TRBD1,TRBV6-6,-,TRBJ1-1,TGTGCCAGCAGTTCCCGAAAAACAGGGGGCACTGAAGCTTTCTTT,CASSSRKTGGTEAFF
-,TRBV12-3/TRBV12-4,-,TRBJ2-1,TGTGCCAGCAGTTTGGGAGGCAATGAGCAGTTCTTC,CASSLGGNEQFF
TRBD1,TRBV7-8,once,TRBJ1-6,TGTGCCAGCAGCTTAGAGGGTACAGGGGCGGCCTATAATTCACCCCTCCACTTT,CASSLEGTGAAYNSPLHF
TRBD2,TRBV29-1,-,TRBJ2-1,TGCAGCGTTGGTAGCGGGTTGTACAATGAGCAGTTCTTC,CSVGSGLYNEQFF
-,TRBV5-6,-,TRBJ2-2,TGTGCCAGCAGCTGGGGACACCTTGACCACACCGGGGAGCTGTTTTTT,CASSWGHLDHTGELFF
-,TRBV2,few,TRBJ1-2,TGTGCCAGCAGTGAATATCGGACAGCCTCAAGCTACACCTTC,CASSEYRTASSYTF
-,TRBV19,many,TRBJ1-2,TGTGCCAGTACTCACAGACTATACTATGGCTACACCTTC,CASTHRLYYGYTF
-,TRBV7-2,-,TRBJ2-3,TGTGCCAGCAGCTTAGCCGCAGGGGTAACAGATACGCAGTATTTT,CASSLAAGVTDTQYF
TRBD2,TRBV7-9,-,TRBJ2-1,TGTGCCAGCAGCTTAAATAGCGGGGGGACGAATGAGCAGTTCTTC,CASSLNSGGTNEQFF
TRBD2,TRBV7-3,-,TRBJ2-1,TGTGCCAGCAGCTTGCCGGTAGCGGGGGGTAACAATGAGCAGTTCTTC,CASSLPVAGGNNEQFF
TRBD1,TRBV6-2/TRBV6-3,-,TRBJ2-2,TGTGCCAGCAGCTGGACAGGCACCACCGGGGAGCTGTTTTTT,CASSWTGTTGELFF
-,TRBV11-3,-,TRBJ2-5,TGTGCCAGCAGCGTGGCCTCCGGGATATACCAAGAGACCCAGTACTTC,CASSVASGIYQETQYF
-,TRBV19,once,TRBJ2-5,TGTGCCAGTAGTATAGGTTCGCAAGCACAAGAGACCCAGTACTTC,CASSIGSQAQETQYF
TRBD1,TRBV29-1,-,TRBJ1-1,TGCAGCGTGGGGACAGGGGAAAACACTGAAGCTTTCTTT,CSVGTGENTEAFF
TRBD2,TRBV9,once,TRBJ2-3,TGTGCCAGCAGCGTAAGGGCTAGCGGAGATACGCAGTATTTT,CASSVRASGDTQYF
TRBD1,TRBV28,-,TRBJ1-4,TGTGCCAGCAAAACAGGGGGCGCGGGTGCAACTAATGAAAAACTGTTTTTT,CASKTGGAGATNEKLFF
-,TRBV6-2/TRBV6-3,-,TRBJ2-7,TGTGCCAGCAGTTACTCCTATCCCCTTCGCGAGCAGTACTTC,CASSYSYPLREQYF
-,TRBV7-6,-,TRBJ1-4,TGTGCCAGCAGCTTGACAGGTTATAATGAAAAACTGTTTTTT,CASSLTGYNEKLFF
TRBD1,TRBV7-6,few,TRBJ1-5,TGTGCCAGCAGCTTATTGGGACAGGCGGGGGATCAGCCCCAGCATTTT,CASSLLGQAGDQPQHF
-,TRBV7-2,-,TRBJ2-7,TGTGCCAGCAGCTTAGTGGTCGGGGTCGAGCAGTACTTC,CASSLVVGVEQYF
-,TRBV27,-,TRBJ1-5,TGTGCCAGCAGTTCGGGGGTAAGCAATCAGCCCCAGCATTTT,CASSSGVSNQPQHF
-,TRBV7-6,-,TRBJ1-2,TGTGCCAGCAGCCCCTCGGTAGGGGCAGGCCATGGCTACACCTTC,CASSPSVGAGHGYTF
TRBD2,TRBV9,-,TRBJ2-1,TGTGCCAGCAGCGTAACTAGCGGGAGGGCGAGTGAGCAGTTCTTC,CASSVTSGRASEQFF
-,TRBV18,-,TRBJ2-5,TGTGCCAGCTCACCCGGAGCGGGTTGGGGAGAGACCCAGTACTTC,CASSPGAGWGETQYF